Listed below are T cell receptor beta chains from one sample, sequenced in a study of cytomegalovirus exposure and HLA in healthy donors. This table comes from immunoSEQ multiplex PCR, and its TCRdb copy is limited to in-frame clones, with some not included. The top ten hold about 1.5% of the sample, which has about 120,000 clones, around 79% seen once. Sequenced: PBMCs. Every receptor here comes from a woman between 18 and 29 years old in good health and CMV-seronegative. The CDR3 runs from the conserved cysteine through the conserved F or W. D genes are given only for firm matches. Expanded clones are given a class, and other clones once, few, many or no size at all.

cdr3_aa	cdr3_nt	v_call	j_call	d_call	clone_size
CASRGWGNSNEKLFF	TGTGCCAGCAGGGGTTGGGGCAACTCTAATGAAAAACTGTTTTTT	TRBV2	TRBJ1-4	-	-
CASSLGQGNEKLFF	TGCGCCAGCAGCTTGGGACAGGGGAATGAAAAACTGTTTTTT	TRBV5-1	TRBJ1-4	TRBD1	-
CASSHHTGEKGDQPQHF	TGCGCCAGCAGTCACCACACAGGGGAGAAAGGCGATCAGCCCCAGCATTTT	TRBV23-1	TRBJ1-5	TRBD1	-
CASSDRDNRQYF	TGTGCCAGCAGCGACCGGGACAATCGTCAGTACTTC	TRBV9	TRBJ2-4	-	-
CASSEALGSGMRGYTF	TGCGCCAGCAGTGAAGCTCTTGGCAGCGGGATGAGGGGCTACACCTTC	TRBV10-2	TRBJ1-2	-	-
CASSLGGAGDYEQYF	TGCGCCAGCAGCTTGGGGGGGGCGGGAGACTACGAGCAGTACTTC	TRBV5-1	TRBJ2-7	-	-
CASSPQEYYGYTF	TGTGCCAGCAGCCCACAGGAGTACTATGGCTACACCTTC	TRBV7-6	TRBJ1-2	-	-
CASSPETGGHGYTF	TGTGCCAGCAGTCCAGAGACAGGGGGTCATGGCTACACCTTC	TRBV6-4	TRBJ1-2	TRBD1	-
CASSTRTAGNYGYTF	TGTGCCAGTAGTACCCGAACCGCAGGGAACTATGGCTACACCTTC	TRBV19	TRBJ1-2	-	once
CASHRDSTDTQYF	TGTGCCAGTCACCGGGACTCTACAGATACGCAGTATTTT	TRBV6-6	TRBJ2-3	-	-
CASSLDRGNAEAFF	TGTGCCAGCAGTTTAGACAGGGGGAACGCTGAAGCTTTCTTT	TRBV27	TRBJ1-1	TRBD1	-
CASSPPGTGIYEQYF	TGTGCCAGCAGCCCCCCCGGGACAGGGATCTACGAGCAGTACTTC	TRBV7-9	TRBJ2-7	TRBD1	-
CASSLDPDYGYTF	TGTGCCAGCAGCTTAGATCCAGACTATGGCTACACCTTC	TRBV7-9	TRBJ1-2	-	-
CASSQTARGGIFSDEQYF	TGCGCCAGCAGCCAAACCGCTCGAGGAGGGATCTTTAGCGACGAGCAGTACTTC	TRBV4-1	TRBJ2-7	-	-
CATLESTEKNSQYF	TGTGCCACCTTGGAGTCGACAGAGAAAAACAGTCAGTACTTC	TRBV2	TRBJ2-4	-	-
CASGRTGSLIQPQHF	TGTGCCAGCGGGCGGACAGGCAGCTTGATTCAGCCCCAGCATTTT	TRBV27	TRBJ1-5	TRBD1	-
CASSIPAGVNTEAFF	TGTGCCAGTAGTATTCCCGCAGGGGTAAACACTGAAGCTTTCTTT	TRBV19	TRBJ1-1	-	-
CASSLGAGTGGYEQYF	TGTGCCAGCAGCTTAGGAGCCGGGACAGGGGGGTACGAGCAGTACTTC	TRBV7-2	TRBJ2-7	TRBD1	-
CASSFGPPNQPQHF	TGTGCCAGCAGTTTTGGCCCACCTAATCAGCCCCAGCATTTT	TRBV28	TRBJ1-5	-	-
CAWRFRRDNSPLHF	TGTGCCTGGAGATTCCGCAGGGATAATTCACCCCTCCACTTT	TRBV30	TRBJ1-6	-	few
CASSVERLASGELFF	TGTGCCAGCAGCGTAGAAAGGCTAGCCAGCGGGGAGCTGTTTTTT	TRBV9	TRBJ2-2	-	-
CASSLAPSVREAQYF	TGTGCCAGCAGCTTAGCCCCATCTGTAAGGGAGGCCCAGTACTTC	TRBV11-2	TRBJ2-5	-	-
CASVGGQGAGQPQHF	TGTGCCAGCGTGGGGGGGCAGGGGGCAGGCCAGCCCCAGCATTTT	TRBV2	TRBJ1-5	TRBD1	-
CASSIDPGGQSNTEAFF	TGTGCCAGTAGTATAGATCCCGGCGGACAGTCAAACACTGAAGCTTTCTTT	TRBV19	TRBJ1-1	-	-
CASSLEALANEQFF	TGTGCCAGCAGCTTAGAAGCCCTAGCCAATGAGCAGTTCTTC	TRBV11-2	TRBJ2-1	-	-
CASSLAEGQGKQFF	TGCGCCAGCAGCTTGGCCGAGGGGCAGGGGAAGCAGTTCTTC	TRBV5-1	TRBJ2-1	-	-
CASSPWTGGPYNEQFF	TGTGCCAGCAGCCCATGGACAGGGGGACCCTACAATGAGCAGTTCTTC	TRBV11-1	TRBJ2-1	TRBD1	-
CASSYLEEQYF	TGTGCCAGCAGCTACCTAGAGGAGCAGTACTTC	TRBV7-2	TRBJ2-7	-	-
CASSLVTRQGMGDTQYF	TGTGCCAGCAGCTTAGTTACCCGACAGGGGATGGGGGATACGCAGTATTTT	TRBV7-8	TRBJ2-3	TRBD1	-
CASSQGLGDTIYF	TGTGCCAGCAGCCAAGGTCTCGGGGACACCATATATTTT	TRBV14	TRBJ1-3	-	few
CASSRRGAHTGELFF	TGTGCCAGCAGCCGCCGGGGGGCGCACACCGGGGAGCTGTTTTTT	TRBV5-6	TRBJ2-2	-	-
CASSVGAGDQPQHF	TGTGCCAGCAGCGTAGGGGCAGGGGATCAGCCCCAGCATTTT	TRBV9	TRBJ1-5	-	-
CASSMGLASSYEQYF	TGTGCCAGTAGTATGGGTCTAGCTAGCTCCTACGAGCAGTACTTC	TRBV19	TRBJ2-7	-	-
CASSLVEGNTEAFF	TGTGCCAGCAGCTTAGTGGAGGGGAACACTGAAGCTTTCTTT	TRBV7-8	TRBJ1-1	-	-
CASGLSSGVGAFF	TGTGCTAGTGGTTTGTCCTCCGGGGTCGGAGCTTTCTTT	TRBV12-5	TRBJ1-1	-	-
CASRDSRNYGYTF	TGTGCCAGCAGAGACAGCCGGAACTATGGCTACACCTTC	TRBV6-1	TRBJ1-2	-	once
CASRTTPNYGYTF	TGTGCCAGCAGAACTACTCCGAACTATGGCTACACCTTC	TRBV2	TRBJ1-2	-	-
CASSPLNSGANVLTF	TGTGCCAGCAGCCCTCTAAACTCTGGGGCCAACGTCCTGACTTTC	TRBV27	TRBJ2-6	-	-
CASSPGGNTEAFF	TGTGCCAGCAGCCCCGGGGGGAACACTGAAGCTTTCTTT	TRBV7-2	TRBJ1-1	-	-
CASRLTGTETQYF	TGCGCCAGCAGACTTACAGGGACGGAGACCCAGTACTTC	TRBV10-2	TRBJ2-5	-	once